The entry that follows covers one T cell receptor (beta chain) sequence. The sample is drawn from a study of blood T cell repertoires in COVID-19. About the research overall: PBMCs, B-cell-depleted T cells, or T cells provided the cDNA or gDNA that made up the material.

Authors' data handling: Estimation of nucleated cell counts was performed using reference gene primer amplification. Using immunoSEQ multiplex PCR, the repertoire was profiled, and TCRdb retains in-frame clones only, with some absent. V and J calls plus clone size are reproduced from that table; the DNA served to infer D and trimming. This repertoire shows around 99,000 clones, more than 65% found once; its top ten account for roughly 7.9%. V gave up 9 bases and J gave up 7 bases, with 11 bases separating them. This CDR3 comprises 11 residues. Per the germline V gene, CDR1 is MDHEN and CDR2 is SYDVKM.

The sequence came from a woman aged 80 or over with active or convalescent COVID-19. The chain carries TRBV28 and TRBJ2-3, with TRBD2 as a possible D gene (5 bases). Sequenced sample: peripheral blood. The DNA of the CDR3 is TGTGCCAGTAATTCCGGGAATACGCAGTATTTT. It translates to CASNSGNTQYF.